These 5 T cell receptor beta chains were sequenced from one sample in a study of shared clonotypes between healthy human individuals (dated by TCRdb to about 2020). Library preparation used the immunoSEQ multiplex PCR assay. The table was pulled from immuneACCESS by TCRdb, which kept in-frame rearrangements only. Such tables lose some clones; where checked, under half of the loss comes from unresolved V genes, and the rest has no known cause. The sample table records over a million clones; under 80% of these occur just once. The ten largest clones add up to about 1.5% of the sample. The sample taken for sequencing was memory CD4+ T cells sorted from blood. The sample's cell subset or site, from its label and the paper: CD45RA-negative fraction. All receptors come from a man aged 18 to 29 in good health.

V and J are TRBV4-3 and TRBJ2-1, with TRBD2 matching over 14 bases. V was clipped by 6 bases and J by 6 bases; unmatched bases: 4. Per germline, CDR1 LGHNA and CDR2 YSLEER. The CDR3 extends over 15 amino acids. CDR3 in amino acids: CASRWGTSGSNEQFF. In nucleotides, the CDR3 is TGCGCCAGCAGGTGGGGGACTAGCGGGAGCAATGAGCAGTTCTTC.

The chain links TRBV5-5 to TRBJ2-5; D might be TRBD1 (6 bases). Germline-derived CDR1 and CDR2 are SGHKS and YYEKEE (reference sequence). CDR3 size: 13 residues. V was clipped by 4 bases and J by 5 bases, with 12 bases between them. The CDR3 sequence is CASSAQGEETQYF. As DNA, the CDR3 is TGTGCCAGCAGCGCACAGGGCGAGGAGACCCAGTACTTC.

V usage is TRBV18 and J usage is TRBJ2-6; D tentatively fits TRBD1 or TRBD2 (5 bases each). Germline loops: CDR1 KGHSH, CDR2 LQKENI. The CDR3 covers 16 residues. Between the trimmed V and J ends, which lost 2 bases and 0 bases, there was a span of 8 bases. In DNA form, the CDR3 reads TGTGCCAGCTCACCAATCGGGGCCTCTGGGGCCAACGTCCTGACTTTC. Amino acids: CASSPIGASGANVLTF.

This clone was observed a handful of times. This chain connects TRBV30 to TRBJ2-7; 7 bases agree with TRBD1. The CDR3 spans 13 residues. Losses at the gene ends were 5 bases for V and 0 bases for J; bases not matched to a gene: 4. Germline-derived CDR1 and CDR2 are GTSNPN and SVGIG (reference sequence). CDR3 residues: CAWAGGSSYEQYF. The CDR3 DNA sequence: TGTGCCTGGGCAGGGGGTAGCTCCTACGAGCAGTACTTC.

The gene calls are TRBV19 and TRBJ2-2; TRBD1 or TRBD2 may be the D gene (5 bases each). V lost 5 bases, J lost 3 bases, and 7 bases lay in between. This CDR3 spans 13 amino acids. Germline lookup yields CDR1 LNHDA and CDR2 SQIVND (reference sequence). Here the CDR3 DNA reads TGTGCCAGTAGTCAGGGAGACACCGGGGAGCTGTTTTTT. The encoded protein is CASSQGDTGELFF.